The TCR beta chain described here comes from a study of blood T cells in healthy people across ages. Overall study results and limits: Diversity estimates drawn from one million T cells were deemed underestimates.

This clonotype was picked up many times. As yet, its antigen is unknown. A second roughly 7 to 12 cycle PCR used barcoded and J-beta primers. A single record per CDR3 protein comes from TCRdb applying MiXCR to the 5' RACE reads. Of some 890,000 distinct CDR3 sequences in the sample, about 28% were seen once. The CDR3 loop spans 14 amino acids. J lost 4 bases, V lost 4 bases, and 5 bases had no gene match. CDR1 and CDR2 (germline): SGDLS, YYNGEE. Every sample had a minimum of 6 million PBMCs isolated. In addition, the sample was reused for a study of T cells of mothers and their children. That paper adds: Samples were provided by three healthy Caucasian mothers and their six children.

Specimen: blood. The sequence was obtained from a woman aged 40 to 49 in good health. The chain recombines TRBV9 with TRBJ1-2; 9 bases are a match to TRBD1. The CDR3 sequence is CASSITGGGYGYTF. DNA for the CDR3: TGTGCCAGCAGCATCACAGGGGGCGGCTATGGCTACACCTTC.